The rows below give T cell receptor beta chains drawn from one sample of a study of identical twins. TCRdb ran MiXCR on the 5' RACE reads and lists one entry per CDR3 protein. Among roughly 710,000 distinct CDR3 sequences, over 5% were seen once, and the ten largest hold around 1.9%. The specimen was naive T cells sorted from blood. The receptors derive from a man younger than 30 in good health. CDR3s include the opening cysteine and the closing phenylalanine or tryptophan. The order of the fields is V gene, clone size, D gene, CDR3 length, J gene, CDR3 protein, CDR3 DNA. D genes are given only for firm matches. The listing skips clone size in some rows; elsewhere it reads once, few, many or a size class.

>TRBV6-1|few|NA|15|TRBJ1-3
CASRGWGHSGNTIYF
TGTGCCAGCAGGGGCTGGGGCCACTCTGGAAACACCATATATTTT
>TRBV4-3|NA|NA|15|TRBJ2-3
CASSPLGGDTDTQYF
TGCGCCAGCAGCCCGTTAGGGGGAGACACAGATACGCAGTATTTT
>TRBV20-1|many|NA|14|TRBJ2-1
CSASSSENYNEQFF
TGCAGTGCTAGTAGTAGCGAGAACTACAATGAGCAGTTCTTC
>TRBV6-1|NA|TRBD1|15|TRBJ1-1
CASGQGRSVNTEAFF
TGTGCCAGCGGACAGGGGCGTTCCGTGAACACTGAAGCTTTCTTT
>TRBV29-1|many|TRBD1|12|TRBJ1-1
CSVVTGGTEAFF
TGCAGCGTAGTCACAGGGGGCACTGAAGCTTTCTTT
>TRBV5-4|many|NA|15|TRBJ2-3
CASSLGPGVTDTQYF
TGTGCCAGCAGCTTGGGCCCGGGAGTCACAGATACGCAGTATTTT
>TRBV29-1|many|TRBD2|13|TRBJ2-1
CSAEERGYNEQFF
TGCAGCGCCGAGGAGCGGGGATACAATGAGCAGTTCTTC
>TRBV7-9|many|NA|13|TRBJ2-7
CASGSSRNYEQYF
TGTGCCAGCGGCTCTAGCAGAAACTACGAGCAGTACTTC
>TRBV7-2|few|NA|13|TRBJ2-5
CASSLGPSGAQYF
TGTGCCAGCAGCTTAGGACCTTCGGGGGCCCAGTACTTC
>TRBV15|NA|NA|16|TRBJ2-2
CATSRGGTLNTGELFF
TGTGCCACCAGCAGGGGGGGTACTTTGAACACCGGGGAGCTGTTTTTT
>TRBV5-5|many|NA|13|TRBJ2-5
CASSLAPGETQYF
TGTGCCAGCAGCCTGGCTCCGGGAGAGACCCAGTACTTC
>TRBV19|NA|NA|16|TRBJ1-1
CASSFIAAGFSGEAFF
TGTGCCAGTAGTTTTATCGCCGCCGGCTTCTCCGGTGAAGCTTTCTTT
>TRBV6-2/TRBV6-3|many|TRBD2|13|TRBJ2-1
CASVTSNYNEQFF
TGTGCCAGCGTGACTAGCAACTACAATGAGCAGTTCTTC
>TRBV5-1|NA|TRBD1|15|TRBJ1-4
CASSKPGQPYEKLFF
TGCGCCAGCAGCAAACCGGGACAGCCTTACGAAAAACTGTTTTTT
>TRBV5-1|few|NA|17|TRBJ2-6
CASSQFGDKAGANVLTF
TGCGCCAGCAGCCAATTTGGGGACAAAGCTGGGGCCAACGTCCTGACTTTC
>TRBV5-1|NA|NA|12|TRBJ2-7
CASSVVASEQYF
TGCGCCAGCAGCGTCGTGGCCTCCGAGCAGTACTTC
>TRBV20-1|NA|TRBD2|14|TRBJ2-7
CSANGLAGVYEQYF
TGCAGTGCTAATGGACTAGCGGGAGTCTACGAGCAGTACTTC
>TRBV30|many|NA|14|TRBJ1-4
CAWTHRNSGEKLFF
TGTGCCTGGACTCACAGGAATTCGGGTGAAAAACTGTTTTTT
>TRBV20-1|NA|NA|12|TRBJ2-2
CSAERGLGELFF
TGCAGTGCTGAGAGGGGTCTCGGGGAGCTGTTTTTT
>TRBV6-5|many|NA|13|TRBJ1-6
CASSYLLNSPLHF
TGTGCCAGCAGTTATCTCCTGAATTCACCCCTCCACTTT
>TRBV29-1|many|NA|13|TRBJ2-3
CSVMGLTASTQYF
TGCAGCGTGATGGGGCTGACGGCGAGTACGCAGTATTTT
>TRBV7-9|many|NA|16|TRBJ2-2
CASSLKSGSNTGELFF
TGTGCCAGCAGCTTAAAGTCAGGGTCGAACACCGGGGAGCTGTTTTTT
>TRBV6-1|many|TRBD2|15|TRBJ2-7
CASRDPLRLAAEQYF
TGTGCCAGCAGGGACCCTCTGAGACTAGCGGCCGAGCAGTACTTC
>TRBV15|many|NA|15|TRBJ2-5
CATSRDQFGGETQYF
TGTGCCACCAGCAGAGATCAGTTTGGGGGAGAGACCCAGTACTTC
>TRBV18|many|NA|13|TRBJ2-1
CASSPGSGNEQFF
TGTGCCAGCTCACCTGGATCTGGCAATGAGCAGTTCTTC
>TRBV20-1|few|TRBD1|18|TRBJ1-4
CSARVYRGQGTTNEKLFF
TGCAGTGCTAGAGTTTATAGGGGACAGGGTACAACTAATGAAAAACTGTTTTTT
>TRBV7-9|many|TRBD2|16|TRBJ2-1
CASSLRRTSESNEQFF
TGTGCCAGCAGCTTACGGAGGACTAGCGAGAGCAATGAGCAGTTCTTC
>TRBV20-1|NA|NA|16|TRBJ1-1
CSARGILGASNTEAFF
TGCAGTGCTAGGGGGATTCTGGGGGCCTCGAACACTGAAGCTTTCTTT
>TRBV12-3/TRBV12-4|many|NA|13|TRBJ2-3
CASTPPGLDTQYF
TGTGCCAGCACCCCTCCGGGACTTGATACGCAGTATTTT
>TRBV5-1|many|NA|14|TRBJ2-2
CASSLEVPTGELFF
TGCGCCAGCAGCTTGGAAGTTCCCACCGGGGAGCTGTTTTTT
>TRBV5-1|few|NA|15|TRBJ2-7
CASSLEAGTTYEQYF
TGCGCCAGCAGCTTGGAAGCCGGGACCACCTACGAGCAGTACTTC
>TRBV7-9|many|NA|12|TRBJ2-5
CASSLGPETQYF
TGTGCCAGCAGTTTAGGTCCGGAGACCCAGTACTTC
>TRBV28|many|NA|15|TRBJ1-5
CASSLKGQGNQPQHF
TGTGCCAGCAGTTTAAAGGGGCAGGGCAATCAGCCCCAGCATTTT
>TRBV11-3|many|NA|15|TRBJ2-1
CASSPSKGPYNEQFF
TGTGCCAGCAGCCCCTCTAAGGGACCCTACAATGAGCAGTTCTTC
>TRBV4-1|few|TRBD2|16|TRBJ2-5
CASSQAWGGRKETQYF
TGCGCCAGCAGCCAAGCTTGGGGGGGAAGAAAAGAGACCCAGTACTTC
>TRBV7-9|many|NA|14|TRBJ2-1
CASSSLASGNEQFF
TGTGCCAGCAGTAGTCTCGCGTCGGGCAATGAGCAGTTCTTC
>TRBV12-3/TRBV12-4|NA|TRBD2|16|TRBJ2-5
CASSSTPGLGAETQYF
TGTGCCAGCAGTTCAACTCCGGGACTAGGAGCGGAGACCCAGTACTTC
>TRBV7-8|NA|TRBD2|15|TRBJ2-5
CASSLVAGLQETQYF
TGTGCCAGCAGCTTAGTAGCGGGGCTACAAGAGACCCAGTACTTC
>TRBV20-1|many|NA|13|TRBJ2-1
CSARDGIYNEQFF
TGCAGTGCTAGAGATGGTATCTACAATGAGCAGTTCTTC
>TRBV12-3/TRBV12-4|many|TRBD1|14|TRBJ1-2
CASSLDRGNYGYTF
TGTGCCAGCAGTTTGGACAGGGGTAACTATGGCTACACCTTC
>TRBV5-1|NA|TRBD2|17|TRBJ2-2
CASSLPGLAGDTGELFF
TGCGCCAGCAGCTTGCCTGGACTAGCGGGAGACACCGGGGAGCTGTTTTTT
>TRBV18|many|TRBD1|16|TRBJ2-3
CASSPRTGVKTDTQYF
TGTGCCAGCTCACCAAGGACAGGGGTGAAAACAGATACGCAGTATTTT
>TRBV27|many|NA|16|TRBJ1-6
CASSTGQSSYNSPLHF
TGTGCCAGCAGTACCGGACAGAGCTCCTATAATTCACCCCTCCACTTT
>TRBV6-1|few|TRBD2|17|TRBJ2-1
CASKLAGIFEGYNEQFF
TGTGCCAGCAAACTAGCGGGGATCTTTGAGGGCTACAATGAGCAGTTCTTC
>TRBV7-3|few|NA|15|TRBJ2-2
CASSLTLRGTGELFF
TGTGCCAGCAGCTTAACTCTTCGAGGGACCGGGGAGCTGTTTTTT
>TRBV5-1|NA|NA|14|TRBJ1-2
CASSSSTGNYGYTF
TGCGCCAGCAGCTCCTCGACAGGAAACTATGGCTACACCTTC
>TRBV7-9|few|NA|13|TRBJ2-1
CASGGAAYNEQFF
TGTGCCAGCGGGGGGGCCGCCTACAATGAGCAGTTCTTC
>TRBV18|few|NA|16|TRBJ1-1
CASSPFSSRLNTEAFF
TGTGCCAGCTCACCTTTCTCCTCCCGATTGAACACTGAAGCTTTCTTT
>TRBV6-2/TRBV6-3|few|NA|14|TRBJ2-1
CASSPGRGSDEQFF
TGTGCCAGCAGCCCAGGTCGTGGGAGCGATGAGCAGTTCTTC
>TRBV24-1|many|NA|13|TRBJ2-2
CATSSLVNGELFF
TGTGCCACCAGTTCACTGGTGAACGGGGAGCTGTTTTTT
>TRBV7-9|many|NA|14|TRBJ2-2
CASSLTANTGELFF
TGTGCCAGCAGTTTGACGGCGAACACCGGGGAGCTGTTTTTT
>TRBV5-6|many|TRBD1|16|TRBJ2-2
CASSQGQGFYTGELFF
TGTGCCAGCAGCCAGGGACAGGGGTTTTACACCGGGGAGCTGTTTTTT
>TRBV5-1|many|NA|14|TRBJ2-3
CASSLVAGLDTQYF
TGCGCCAGCAGCTTGGTAGCAGGGTTGGATACGCAGTATTTT
>TRBV10-3|few|TRBD1|13|TRBJ2-1
CAISAGTGGAEFF
TGTGCCATCAGTGCCGGGACAGGGGGCGCCGAGTTCTTC
>TRBV20-1|NA|TRBD1|14|TRBJ2-7
CSVKIGTGPYEQYF
TGCAGTGTCAAGATCGGGACAGGGCCCTACGAGCAGTACTTC